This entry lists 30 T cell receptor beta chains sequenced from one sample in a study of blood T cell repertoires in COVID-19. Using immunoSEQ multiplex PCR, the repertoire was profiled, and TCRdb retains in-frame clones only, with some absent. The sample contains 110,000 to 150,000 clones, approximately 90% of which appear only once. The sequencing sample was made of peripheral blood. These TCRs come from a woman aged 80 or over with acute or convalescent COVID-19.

CDR3 coding DNA: TGTGCCTGGAGCGGGACTAGCGGCACAGATACGCAGTATTTT. Translation gives CAWSGTSGTDTQYF. The chain has TRBV30 and TRBJ2-3, with 10 bases that match TRBD2. Germline CDR1 and CDR2: GTSNPN and SVGIG (reference sequence). The CDR3 covers 14 residues. The junction had 1 base not matched to a gene; V was cut back by 3 bases and J by 1 base.

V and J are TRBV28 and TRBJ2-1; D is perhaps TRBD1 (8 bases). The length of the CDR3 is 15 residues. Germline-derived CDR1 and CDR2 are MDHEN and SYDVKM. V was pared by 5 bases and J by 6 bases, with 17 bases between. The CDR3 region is CASSGAQGGINEQFF. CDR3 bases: TGTGCCAGCAGTGGAGCACAGGGGGGGATCAATGAGCAGTTCTTC.

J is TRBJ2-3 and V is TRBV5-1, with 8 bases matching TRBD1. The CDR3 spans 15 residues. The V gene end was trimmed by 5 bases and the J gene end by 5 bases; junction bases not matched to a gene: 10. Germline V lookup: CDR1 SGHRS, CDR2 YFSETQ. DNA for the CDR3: TGCGCCAGCAGTCGCACGCAGGGGGCTGGAGATACGCAGTATTTT. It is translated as CASSRTQGAGDTQYF. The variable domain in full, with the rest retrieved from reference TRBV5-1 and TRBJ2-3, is KAGVTQTPRYLIKTRGQQVTLSCSPISGHRSVSWYQQTPGQGLQFLFEYFSETQRNKGNFPGRFSGRQFSNSRSEMNVSTLELGDSALYLCASSRTQGAGDTQYFGPGTRLTVL.

The CDR3 nucleotides are TGCAGTGCTAGTAACAGGGACTACGAGCAGTACTTC. This sequence encodes CSASNRDYEQYF. The genes are TRBV20-1 and TRBJ2-7; a weak D match, TRBD1 (6 bases). V dropped 3 bases and J dropped 3 bases, with 9 bases sitting between them. CDR3 length equals 12 residues. The germline gives CDR1 DFQATT, CDR2 SNEGSKA (reference sequence).

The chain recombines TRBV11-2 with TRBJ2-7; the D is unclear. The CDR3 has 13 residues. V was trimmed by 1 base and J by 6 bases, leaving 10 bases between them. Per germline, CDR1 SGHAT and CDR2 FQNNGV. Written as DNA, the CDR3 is TGTGCCAGCAGCTTAGTGGCGGTGGGCGAGCAGTACTTC. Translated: CASSLVAVGEQYF.

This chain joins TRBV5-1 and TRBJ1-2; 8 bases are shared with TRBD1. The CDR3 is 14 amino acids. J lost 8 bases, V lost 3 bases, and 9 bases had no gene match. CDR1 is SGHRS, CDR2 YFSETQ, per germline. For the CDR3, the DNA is TGCGCCAGCAGCTGGACAGGGCCGGATATGGGCTACACCTTC. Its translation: CASSWTGPDMGYTF.

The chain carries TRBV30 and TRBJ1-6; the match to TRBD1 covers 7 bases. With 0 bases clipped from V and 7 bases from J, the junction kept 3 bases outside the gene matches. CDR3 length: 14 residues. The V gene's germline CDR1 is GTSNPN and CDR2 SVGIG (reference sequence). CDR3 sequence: CAWSVPRGNSPLHF. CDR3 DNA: TGTGCCTGGAGTGTACCCAGGGGGAATTCACCCCTCCACTTT.

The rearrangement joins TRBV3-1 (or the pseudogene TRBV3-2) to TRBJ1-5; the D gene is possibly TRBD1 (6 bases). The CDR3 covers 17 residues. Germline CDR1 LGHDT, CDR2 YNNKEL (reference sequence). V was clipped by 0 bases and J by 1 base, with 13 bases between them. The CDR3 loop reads CASSQEPTGMSNQPQHF. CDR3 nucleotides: TGTGCCAGCAGCCAAGAACCCACAGGGATGAGCAATCAGCCCCAGCATTTT.

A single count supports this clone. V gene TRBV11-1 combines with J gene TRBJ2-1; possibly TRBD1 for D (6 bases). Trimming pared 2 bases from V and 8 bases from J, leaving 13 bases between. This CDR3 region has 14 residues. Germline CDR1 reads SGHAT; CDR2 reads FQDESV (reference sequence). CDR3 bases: TGTGCCAGCAGCTTAAATACAGGGATAGATGAGCAGTTCTTC. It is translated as CASSLNTGIDEQFF.

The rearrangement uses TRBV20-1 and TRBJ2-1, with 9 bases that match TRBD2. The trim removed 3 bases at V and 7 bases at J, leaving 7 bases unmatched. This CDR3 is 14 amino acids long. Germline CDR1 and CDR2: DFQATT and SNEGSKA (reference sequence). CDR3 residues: CSASWSSGNNEQFF. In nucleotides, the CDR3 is TGCAGTGCTAGTTGGTCTAGCGGGAATAATGAGCAGTTCTTC.

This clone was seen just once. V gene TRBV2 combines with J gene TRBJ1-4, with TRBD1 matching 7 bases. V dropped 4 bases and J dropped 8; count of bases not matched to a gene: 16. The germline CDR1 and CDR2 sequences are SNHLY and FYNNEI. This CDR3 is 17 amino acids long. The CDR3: CASSGARLQGSGEKLFF. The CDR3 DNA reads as TGTGCCAGCAGTGGGGCCCGACTACAGGGGTCTGGCGAAAAACTGTTTTTT.

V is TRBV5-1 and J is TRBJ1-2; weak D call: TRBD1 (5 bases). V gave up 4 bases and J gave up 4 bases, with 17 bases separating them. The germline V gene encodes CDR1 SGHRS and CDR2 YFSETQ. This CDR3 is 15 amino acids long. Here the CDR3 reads CASSPTAGRAYGYTF. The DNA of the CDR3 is TGCGCCAGCAGCCCTACGGCGGGACGGGCCTATGGCTACACCTTC.

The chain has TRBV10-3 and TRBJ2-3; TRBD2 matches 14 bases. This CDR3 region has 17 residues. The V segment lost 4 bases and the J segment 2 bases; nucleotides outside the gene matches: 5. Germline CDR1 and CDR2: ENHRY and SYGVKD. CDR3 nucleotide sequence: TGTGCCATCAGTGTGACTAGCGGGGGGGGTTACACAGATACGCAGTATTTT. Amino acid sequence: CAISVTSGGGYTDTQYF.

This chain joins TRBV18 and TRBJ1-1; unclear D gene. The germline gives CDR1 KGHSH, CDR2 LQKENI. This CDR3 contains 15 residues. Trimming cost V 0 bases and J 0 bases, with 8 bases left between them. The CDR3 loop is CASSPPGSLNTEAFF. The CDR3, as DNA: TGTGCCAGCTCACCACCGGGGAGTTTGAACACTGAAGCTTTCTTT.

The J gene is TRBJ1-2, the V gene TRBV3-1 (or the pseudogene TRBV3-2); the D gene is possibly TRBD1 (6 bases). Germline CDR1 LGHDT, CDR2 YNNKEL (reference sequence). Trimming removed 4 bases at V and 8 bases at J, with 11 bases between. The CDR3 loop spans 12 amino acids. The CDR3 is CASSRNDRGYTF. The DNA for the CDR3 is TGTGCCAGCAGCCGGAACGACAGGGGCTACACCTTC.

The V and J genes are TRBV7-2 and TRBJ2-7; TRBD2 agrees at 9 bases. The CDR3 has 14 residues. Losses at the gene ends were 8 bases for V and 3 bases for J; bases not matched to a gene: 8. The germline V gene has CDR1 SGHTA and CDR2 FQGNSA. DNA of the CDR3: TGTGCCAGCGGGCGCGGGGGGGGGAACTACGAGCAGTACTTC. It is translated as CASGRGGGNYEQYF.

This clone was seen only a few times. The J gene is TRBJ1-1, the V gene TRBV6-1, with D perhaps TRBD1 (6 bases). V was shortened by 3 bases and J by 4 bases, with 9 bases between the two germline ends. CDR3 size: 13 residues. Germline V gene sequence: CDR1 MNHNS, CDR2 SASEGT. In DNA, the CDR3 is TGTGCCAGCAGTGAGAGGGGGTCCACTGAAGCTTTCTTT. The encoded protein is CASSERGSTEAFF.

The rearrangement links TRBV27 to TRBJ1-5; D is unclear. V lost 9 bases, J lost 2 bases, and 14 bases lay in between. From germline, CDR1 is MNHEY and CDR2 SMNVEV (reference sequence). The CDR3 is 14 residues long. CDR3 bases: TGTGCCAGTAGCTATGGGAGTGGCAATCAGCCCCAGCATTTT. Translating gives CASSYGSGNQPQHF.

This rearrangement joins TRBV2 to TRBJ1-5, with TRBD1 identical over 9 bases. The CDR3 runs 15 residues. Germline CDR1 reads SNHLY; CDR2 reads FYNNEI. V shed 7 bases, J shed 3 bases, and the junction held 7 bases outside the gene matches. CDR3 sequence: CASTPDRGDNQPQHF. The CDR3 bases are TGTGCCAGCACCCCGGACAGGGGTGACAATCAGCCCCAGCATTTT.

This CDR3 is CASSLRDEGTSGYNEQFF. The CDR3 DNA reads as TGTGCCAGCAGTTTACGAGATGAGGGGACTAGCGGATACAATGAGCAGTTCTTC. This sequence joins TRBV27 and TRBJ2-1, with 11 nucleotides matching TRBD2. V lost 2 bases and J lost 4; bases outside the gene matches: 10. Germline lookup yields CDR1 MNHEY and CDR2 SMNVEV (reference sequence). The CDR3 length is 18 residues.

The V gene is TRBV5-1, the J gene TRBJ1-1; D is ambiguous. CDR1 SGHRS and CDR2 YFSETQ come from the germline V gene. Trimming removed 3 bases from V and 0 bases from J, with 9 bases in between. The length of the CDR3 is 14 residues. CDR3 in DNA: TGCGCCAGCAGCTACGACACGTTGAACACTGAAGCTTTCTTT. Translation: CASSYDTLNTEAFF.

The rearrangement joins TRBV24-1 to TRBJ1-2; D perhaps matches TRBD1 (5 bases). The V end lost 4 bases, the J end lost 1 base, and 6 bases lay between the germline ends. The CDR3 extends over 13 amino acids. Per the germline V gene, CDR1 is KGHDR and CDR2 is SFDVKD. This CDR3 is CATSDTGNYGYTF. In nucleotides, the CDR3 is TGTGCCACCAGTGACACAGGTAACTATGGCTACACCTTC.

In DNA, the CDR3 is TGTGCCAGTAGGAGTAGCGGGGGCCTAGCGCCCTACAATGAGCAGTTCTTC. Translated: CASRSSGGLAPYNEQFF. The chain uses TRBV19 and TRBJ2-1; 9 nucleotides agree with TRBD2. The CDR3 consists of 17 residues. J lost 2 bases, V lost 6 bases, and 11 bases had no gene match. Germline V CDR1 and CDR2: LNHDA, SQIVND (reference sequence).

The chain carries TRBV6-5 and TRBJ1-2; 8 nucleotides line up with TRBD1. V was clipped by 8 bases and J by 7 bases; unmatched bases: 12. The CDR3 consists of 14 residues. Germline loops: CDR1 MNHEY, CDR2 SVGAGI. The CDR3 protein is CASGDPDRAIGYTF. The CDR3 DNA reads TGTGCCAGCGGAGACCCGGACAGGGCCATTGGCTACACCTTC.

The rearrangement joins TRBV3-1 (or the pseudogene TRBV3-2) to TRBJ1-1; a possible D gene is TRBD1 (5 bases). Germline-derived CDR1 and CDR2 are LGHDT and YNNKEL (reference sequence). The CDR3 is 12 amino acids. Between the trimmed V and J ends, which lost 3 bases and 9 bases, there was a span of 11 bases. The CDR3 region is CASSHQGVKAFF. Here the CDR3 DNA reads TGTGCCAGCAGCCACCAGGGCGTTAAAGCTTTCTTT.

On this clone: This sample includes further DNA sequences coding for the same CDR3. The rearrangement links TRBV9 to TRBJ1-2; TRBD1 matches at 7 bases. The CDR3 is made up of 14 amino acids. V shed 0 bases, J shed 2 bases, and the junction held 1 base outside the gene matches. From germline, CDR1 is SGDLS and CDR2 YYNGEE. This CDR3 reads CASSVGQGNYGYTF. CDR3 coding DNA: TGTGCCAGCAGCGTAGGACAGGGCAACTATGGCTACACCTTC.

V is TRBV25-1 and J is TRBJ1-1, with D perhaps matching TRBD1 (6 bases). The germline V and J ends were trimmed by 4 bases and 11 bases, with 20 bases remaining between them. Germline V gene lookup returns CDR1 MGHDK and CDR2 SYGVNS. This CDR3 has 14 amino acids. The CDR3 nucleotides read TGTGCCAGCAGTGTACAGGGTAGAGGGTCAGAGGCTTTCTTT. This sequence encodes CASSVQGRGSEAFF.

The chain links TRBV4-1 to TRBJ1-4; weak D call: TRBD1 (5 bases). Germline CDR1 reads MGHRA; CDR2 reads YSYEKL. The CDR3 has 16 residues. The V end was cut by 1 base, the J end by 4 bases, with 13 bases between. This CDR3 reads CASSQVQGVLNEKLFF. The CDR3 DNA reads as TGCGCCAGCAGCCAAGTCCAAGGGGTGCTTAATGAAAAACTGTTTTTT.

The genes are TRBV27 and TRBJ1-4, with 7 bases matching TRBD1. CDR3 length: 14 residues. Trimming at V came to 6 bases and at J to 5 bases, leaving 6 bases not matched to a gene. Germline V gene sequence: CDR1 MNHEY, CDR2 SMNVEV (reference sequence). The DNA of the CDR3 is TGTGCCAGCAGATTCCAGGGGGAAAATGAAAAACTGTTTTTT. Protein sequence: CASRFQGENEKLFF.

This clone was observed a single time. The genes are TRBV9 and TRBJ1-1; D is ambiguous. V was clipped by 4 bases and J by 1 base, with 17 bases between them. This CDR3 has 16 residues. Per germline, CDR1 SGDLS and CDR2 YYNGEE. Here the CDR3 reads CASSIHGGWGNTEAFF. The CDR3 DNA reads TGTGCCAGCAGCATCCACGGAGGGTGGGGGAACACTGAAGCTTTCTTT.